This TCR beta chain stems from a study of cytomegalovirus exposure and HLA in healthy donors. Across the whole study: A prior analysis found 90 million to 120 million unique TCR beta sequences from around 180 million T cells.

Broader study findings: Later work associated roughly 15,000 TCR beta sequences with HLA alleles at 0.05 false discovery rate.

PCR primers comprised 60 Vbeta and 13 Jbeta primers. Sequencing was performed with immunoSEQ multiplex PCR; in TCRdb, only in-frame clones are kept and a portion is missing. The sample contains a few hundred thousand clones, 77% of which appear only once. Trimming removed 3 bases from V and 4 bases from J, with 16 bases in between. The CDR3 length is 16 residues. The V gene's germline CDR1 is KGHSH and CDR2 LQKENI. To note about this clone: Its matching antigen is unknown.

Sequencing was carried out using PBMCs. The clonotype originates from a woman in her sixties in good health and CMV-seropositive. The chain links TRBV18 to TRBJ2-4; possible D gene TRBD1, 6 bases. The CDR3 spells CASSPDPTGDKNIQYF. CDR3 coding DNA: TGTGCCAGCTCACCCGATCCGACAGGAGATAAAAACATTCAGTACTTC. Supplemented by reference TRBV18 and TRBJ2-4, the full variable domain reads NAGVMQNPRHLVRRRGQEARLRCSPMKGHSHVYWYRQLPEEGLKFMVYLQKENIIDESGMPKERFSAEFPKEGPSILRIQQVVRGDSAAYFCASSPDPTGDKNIQYFGAGTRLSVL.